The 29 T cell receptor beta chains below all came from one sample that was sequenced in a study of T cell responses to AZD1222 COVID-19 vaccine. Data came from immunoSEQ multiplex PCR; TCRdb stores just in-frame clones and leaves some out. The sample has 180,000 or so clones, about 91% seen once; the top ten hold approximately 1.3%. Material: peripheral blood, obtained 28 days after the second AZD1222 dose. These receptors all stem from an adult who received the AZD1222 COVID-19 vaccine.

The rearrangement joins TRBV30 to TRBJ1-6; tentatively, D is TRBD1 (5 bases). Trimming pared 0 bases from V and 7 bases from J, leaving 13 bases between. Germline CDR1 and CDR2: GTSNPN and SVGIG (reference sequence). This CDR3 has 15 amino acids. Here the CDR3 reads CAWSVPGEMNSPLHF. The CDR3 DNA reads TGTGCCTGGAGTGTACCGGGGGAGATGAATTCACCCCTCCACTTT.

This clone was detected a few times. The chain uses TRBV5-4 and TRBJ2-7; 7 bases are shared with TRBD1. The CDR3 runs to 15 residues. The V segment lost 2 bases and the J segment 5 bases; nucleotides outside the gene matches: 10. Germline CDR1 is SGHNT and CDR2 is YYREEE (reference sequence). The CDR3 DNA follows: TGTGCCAGCAGCTTTCGACAGGGTAGAGTGGACGAGCAGTACTTC. Its protein product is CASSFRQGRVDEQYF.

The V and J genes are TRBV19 and TRBJ1-2; 7 positions match TRBD1. CDR1 is LNHDA and CDR2 is SQIVND in the germline V gene (reference sequence). Losses at the gene ends were 9 bases for V and 0 bases for J; bases not matched to a gene: 10. The CDR3 length is 15 residues. DNA for the CDR3: TGTGCCAGCCAATCCCGGGACAGCTCTAACTATGGCTACACCTTC. Encoded protein: CASQSRDSSNYGYTF.

The chain employs TRBV6-6 and TRBJ1-2; D may be TRBD1 (5 bases). Germline V gene sequence: CDR1 MNHNY, CDR2 SVGAGI (reference sequence). V lost 5 bases to trimming and J lost 4 bases, with 17 bases between them. The CDR3 is made up of 15 amino acids. CDR3 loop: CASSPRQGHVYGYTF. CDR3 DNA: TGTGCCAGCAGTCCCCGCCAGGGCCATGTCTATGGCTACACCTTC.

This rearrangement joins TRBV18 to TRBJ2-5; tentatively, D is TRBD1 or TRBD2 (5 bases each). CDR1 is KGHSH and CDR2 is LQKENI in the germline V gene. The V end lost 3 bases, the J end lost 4 bases, and 21 bases lay between the germline ends. CDR3 length: 17 amino acids. CDR3 protein: CASSPGTSPSGGETQYF. The CDR3 DNA sequence: TGTGCCAGCTCACCCGGGACCTCACCCTCAGGAGGAGAGACCCAGTACTTC.

The V call is TRBV28, the J call TRBJ1-2, with D possibly being TRBD1 (6 bases). The CDR3 spans 20 residues. Trimming pared 1 base from V and 7 bases from J, leaving 31 bases between. Germline V gene data show CDR1 as MDHEN and CDR2 as SYDVKM. The CDR3, as DNA: TGTGCCAGCAGTTTATTTGGGGGCGTTTTGCCCCACCCCGATTTCGGTGGCTACACCTTC. Translation gives CASSLFGGVLPHPDFGGYTF.

The V and J genes are TRBV4-3 and TRBJ2-3; 8 bases line up with TRBD2. The V and J ends lost 0 bases and 10 bases, in that order; junction bases with no gene match: 15. Germline loops: CDR1 LGHNA, CDR2 YSLEER. The CDR3 sequence is 17 residues long. Here the CDR3 DNA reads TGCGCCAGCAGCCAAGATAAAGGCCTAGCGGGCCTTGGGGCGCAGTATTTT. Its translation: CASSQDKGLAGLGAQYF.

The sample holds a few counts of this clone. The chain joins TRBV20-1 to TRBJ1-5, with 8 bases identical to TRBD1. The CDR3 is 15 residues long. The germline V gene has CDR1 DFQATT and CDR2 SNEGSKA (reference sequence). V dropped 3 bases and J dropped 3; count of bases not matched to a gene: 7. The CDR3 DNA is TGCAGTGCTAGTCCCGGGACAGGATACAATCAGCCCCAGCATTTT. It yields the protein CSASPGTGYNQPQHF.

This chain links TRBV28 with TRBJ2-7; D ambiguous. V lost 4 bases to trimming and J lost 5 bases, with 15 bases between them. CDR1 MDHEN and CDR2 SYDVKM come from the germline V gene. The CDR3 is made up of 14 amino acids. The CDR3 region has the DNA TGTGCCAGCAGTTCTGGGGATGTAATCCACGAGCAGTACTTC. This translates into CASSSGDVIHEQYF.

The chain employs TRBV2 and TRBJ1-5, with D unresolved. Germline CDR1 and CDR2: SNHLY and FYNNEI. The CDR3 has 13 amino acids. With 4 bases removed from V and 5 bases from J, the gap between germline ends came to 9 bases. Here the CDR3 DNA reads TGTGCCAGCAGTGGGGTGACGTATCAGCCCCAGCATTTT. Residues: CASSGVTYQPQHF. Based on the CDR3 plus reference TRBV2 and TRBJ1-5, the full variable domain is EPEVTQTPSHQVTQMGQEVILRCVPISNHLYFYWYRQILGQKVEFLVSFYNNEISEKSEIFDDQFSVERPDGSNFTLKIRSTKLEDSAMYFCASSGVTYQPQHFGDGTRLSIL.

This chain uses TRBV28 with TRBJ1-5, with D possibly matching TRBD1 (5 bases). The V gene lost 3 bases and the J gene lost 2 bases, with 11 bases spanning the gap. The CDR3 is made up of 15 amino acids. Germline V gene sequence: CDR1 MDHEN, CDR2 SYDVKM. The CDR3 loop is CASSFGQGGNQPQHF. As DNA, the CDR3 is TGTGCCAGCAGTTTTGGGCAGGGAGGCAATCAGCCCCAGCATTTT.

This chain connects TRBV5-1 to TRBJ2-1; D is unresolved. CDR3 length: 13 amino acids. The V end lost 5 bases, the J end lost 5 bases, and 11 bases lay between the germline ends. Germline CDR1 and CDR2: SGHRS and YFSETQ. The CDR3 protein is CASRNGRDNEQFF. CDR3 coding DNA: TGCGCCAGCAGAAACGGACGCGACAATGAGCAGTTCTTC.

This chain uses TRBV12-3 or TRBV12-4 with TRBJ1-2; TRBD1 is a possible D gene (5 bases). Trimming pared 7 bases from V and 8 bases from J, leaving 17 bases between. The CDR3 contains 13 residues. CDR3 sequence reads: CASTFDSAIGYTF. CDR3 DNA sequence: TGTGCCAGCACCTTTGACAGCGCTATAGGCTACACCTTC.

In this sample, this clone turned up once. The CDR3 sequence is CATSRDKGKGGYTF. The CDR3 DNA sequence: TGTGCCACCAGCAGAGATAAGGGGAAGGGTGGCTACACCTTC. The chain joins TRBV15 to TRBJ1-2; possible D gene TRBD1, 5 bases. The CDR3 has 14 amino acids. CDR1 is LNHNV and CDR2 is YYDKDF in the germline V gene (reference sequence). Trimming left V 0 bases short and J 7 bases short, with 12 bases between.

This chain links TRBV28 with TRBJ1-2; a possible D gene is TRBD1 (5 bases). The CDR3 is 18 residues long. Trimming removed 1 base from V and 4 bases from J, with 22 bases in between. Germline CDR1 reads MDHEN; CDR2 reads SYDVKM. DNA of the CDR3: TGTGCCAGCAGTTTATTAGGCACAGCCAAACCTAGGGGCTATGGCTACACCTTC. Protein sequence: CASSLLGTAKPRGYGYTF.

This rearrangement joins TRBV6-5 to TRBJ1-2; possibly TRBD1 for D (5 bases). Between the trimmed V and J ends, which lost 0 bases and 2 bases, there was a span of 13 bases. Germline loops: CDR1 MNHEY, CDR2 SVGAGI. This CDR3 region has 16 residues. The CDR3 loop is CASSYSSGGANYGYTF. The CDR3 DNA follows: TGTGCCAGCAGTTACTCGAGCGGAGGGGCAAACTATGGCTACACCTTC.

This chain links TRBV23-1 with TRBJ2-1; possible D gene TRBD1, 6 bases. TRBV23-1 is labeled an ORF, and its function is uncertain. Between the trimmed V and J ends, which lost 7 bases and 2 bases, there was a span of 27 bases. The CDR3 has 19 residues. The CDR3 DNA reads as TGCGCCAGCAATGTAACAGGGCAACCCTCGGTCACCGCCTACAATGAGCAGTTCTTC. This translates into CASNVTGQPSVTAYNEQFF.

The genes are TRBV5-6 and TRBJ1-2; the match to TRBD1 covers 8 bases. The CDR3 is 15 residues long. Germline V gene data show CDR1 as SGHDT and CDR2 as YYEEEE. J lost 7 bases, V lost 4 bases, and 12 bases had no gene match. CDR3 residues: CASSTSVTGDRGYTF. The CDR3, as DNA: TGTGCCAGCAGCACATCGGTGACAGGGGATCGTGGCTACACCTTC.

As for this clone: The sample contains more than one DNA sequence encoding this CDR3. This sequence joins TRBV2 and TRBJ2-1; D gene ambiguous. Germline CDR1 is SNHLY and CDR2 is FYNNEI. V was pared by 4 bases and J by 4 bases, with 2 bases between. This CDR3 is 11 amino acids long. The CDR3 reads CASSGYNEQFF. As DNA, the CDR3 is TGTGCCAGCAGTGGATACAATGAGCAGTTCTTC.

The chain carries TRBV4-2 and TRBJ2-3, with D uncertain. Germline V gene sequence: CDR1 LGHNA, CDR2 YNFKEQ. The CDR3 has 14 residues. Trimming took off 0 bases at V and 3 bases at J, with 7 bases between the two ends. For the CDR3, the DNA is TGTGCCAGCAGCCAAGATCGAAAAACAGATACGCAGTATTTT. It yields the protein CASSQDRKTDTQYF.

The chain links TRBV2 to TRBJ1-1; 9 bases map to TRBD1. The CDR3 has 15 amino acids. Germline V gene lookup returns CDR1 SNHLY and CDR2 FYNNEI. Trimming cost V 4 bases and J 0 bases; bases outside gene matches: 3. The CDR3 spells CASSVGTGMNTEAFF. The CDR3 bases are TGTGCCAGCAGTGTCGGGACAGGGATGAACACTGAAGCTTTCTTT.

This chain links TRBV7-2 with TRBJ1-2; D perhaps matches TRBD1 (5 bases). The germline V gene encodes CDR1 SGHTA and CDR2 FQGNSA. This CDR3 is built from 12 residues. V dropped 4 bases and J dropped 5 bases, with 8 bases sitting between them. CDR3 in DNA: TGTGCCAGCAGCTCGGCAGGGTATGGCTACACCTTC. It codes for CASSSAGYGYTF.

The chain recombines TRBV4-1 with TRBJ1-4; perhaps TRBD1 as D (5 bases). V lost 0 bases and J 7 bases, leaving 6 bases between the germline ends. CDR1 MGHRA and CDR2 YSYEKL come from the germline V gene. The CDR3 is 13 residues long. The CDR3 sequence is CASSQDRGEKLFF. DNA for the CDR3: TGCGCCAGCAGCCAAGATAGGGGTGAAAAACTGTTTTTT.

This clone came up once. The chain employs TRBV3-1 (or the pseudogene TRBV3-2) and TRBJ1-1; weak D call: TRBD1 (5 bases). Trimming removed 0 bases at V and 2 bases at J, with 16 bases between. The CDR3 is 17 amino acids. Germline V gene sequence: CDR1 LGHDT, CDR2 YNNKEL (reference sequence). The CDR3 bases are TGTGCCAGCAGCCAAGAAGGGGCGGGGAAGAGTAACACTGAAGCTTTCTTT. It yields the protein CASSQEGAGKSNTEAFF.

This sequence joins TRBV15 and TRBJ1-2; TRBD1 agrees at 9 bases. J was trimmed by 6 bases and V by 4 bases; bases with no gene match: 12. CDR1 and CDR2 from the germline V gene are LNHNV and YYDKDF (reference sequence). This CDR3 has 16 residues. The CDR3 spells CATSTGDRAVSDGYTF. CDR3 in DNA: TGTGCCACCAGCACTGGGGACAGGGCAGTCTCGGATGGCTACACCTTC.

The J gene is TRBJ1-2, the V gene TRBV19, with TRBD1 matching over 12 bases. Germline V gene lookup returns CDR1 LNHDA and CDR2 SQIVND (reference sequence). The CDR3 totals 16 residues. J was trimmed by 5 bases and V by 9 bases; bases with no gene match: 13. The CDR3 spells CASRMAGTGGGYGYTF. The CDR3 nucleotides read TGTGCCAGCCGCATGGCTGGGACAGGGGGCGGGTATGGCTACACCTTC.

The genes are TRBV5-1 and TRBJ2-7; 7 bases agree with TRBD1. The ends lost 1 base at V and 2 bases at J; junction bases unmatched: 9. The length of the CDR3 is 16 residues. CDR1 is SGHRS and CDR2 is YFSETQ in the germline V gene. The CDR3 DNA reads as TGCGCCAGCAGCTTGCCCCCGGGACAGATCACCTACGAGCAGTACTTC. Translation gives CASSLPPGQITYEQYF.

Here the CDR3 DNA reads TGTGCCAGCAGCTCATCGCCGGGACAGGGGGCTGTAGGTGGCTACACCTTC. Residues: CASSSSPGQGAVGGYTF. The rearrangement joins TRBV7-9 to TRBJ1-2, with TRBD1 matching 12 bases. Per the germline V gene, CDR1 is SEHNR and CDR2 is FQNEAQ (reference sequence). The CDR3 is 17 amino acids. V lost 4 bases and J lost 7; bases outside the gene matches: 13. Full variable domain (remainder filled in from reference TRBV7-9 and TRBJ1-2): DTGVSQNPRHKITKRGQNVTFRCDPISEHNRLYWYRQTLGQGPEFLTYFQNEAQLEKSRLLSDRFSAERPKGSFSTLEIQRTEQGDSAMYLCASSSSPGQGAVGGYTFGSGTRLTVV.

This clone came up once. Germline is not matched at one junction end, which may reflect a read error. The J gene is TRBJ1-1, the V gene TRBV28; D is undetermined. Germline CDR1 MDHEN, CDR2 SYDVKM. This CDR3 spans 9 amino acids. The CDR3 coding sequence is TGCCGGCTGAACACTGAAGCTTTCTTT. Encoded protein: CRLNTEAFF.